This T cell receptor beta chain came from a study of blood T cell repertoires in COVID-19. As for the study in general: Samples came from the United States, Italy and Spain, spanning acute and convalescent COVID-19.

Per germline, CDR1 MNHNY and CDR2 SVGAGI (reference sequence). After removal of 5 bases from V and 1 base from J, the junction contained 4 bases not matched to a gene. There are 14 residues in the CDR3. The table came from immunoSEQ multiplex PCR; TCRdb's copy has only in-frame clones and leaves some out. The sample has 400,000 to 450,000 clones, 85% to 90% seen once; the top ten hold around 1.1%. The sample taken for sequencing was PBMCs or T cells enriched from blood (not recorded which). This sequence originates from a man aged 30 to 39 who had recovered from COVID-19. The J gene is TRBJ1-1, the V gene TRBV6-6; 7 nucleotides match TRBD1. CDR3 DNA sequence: TGTGCCAGCAGTACGAGGACAGGGAACACTGAAGCTTTCTTT. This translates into CASSTRTGNTEAFF.